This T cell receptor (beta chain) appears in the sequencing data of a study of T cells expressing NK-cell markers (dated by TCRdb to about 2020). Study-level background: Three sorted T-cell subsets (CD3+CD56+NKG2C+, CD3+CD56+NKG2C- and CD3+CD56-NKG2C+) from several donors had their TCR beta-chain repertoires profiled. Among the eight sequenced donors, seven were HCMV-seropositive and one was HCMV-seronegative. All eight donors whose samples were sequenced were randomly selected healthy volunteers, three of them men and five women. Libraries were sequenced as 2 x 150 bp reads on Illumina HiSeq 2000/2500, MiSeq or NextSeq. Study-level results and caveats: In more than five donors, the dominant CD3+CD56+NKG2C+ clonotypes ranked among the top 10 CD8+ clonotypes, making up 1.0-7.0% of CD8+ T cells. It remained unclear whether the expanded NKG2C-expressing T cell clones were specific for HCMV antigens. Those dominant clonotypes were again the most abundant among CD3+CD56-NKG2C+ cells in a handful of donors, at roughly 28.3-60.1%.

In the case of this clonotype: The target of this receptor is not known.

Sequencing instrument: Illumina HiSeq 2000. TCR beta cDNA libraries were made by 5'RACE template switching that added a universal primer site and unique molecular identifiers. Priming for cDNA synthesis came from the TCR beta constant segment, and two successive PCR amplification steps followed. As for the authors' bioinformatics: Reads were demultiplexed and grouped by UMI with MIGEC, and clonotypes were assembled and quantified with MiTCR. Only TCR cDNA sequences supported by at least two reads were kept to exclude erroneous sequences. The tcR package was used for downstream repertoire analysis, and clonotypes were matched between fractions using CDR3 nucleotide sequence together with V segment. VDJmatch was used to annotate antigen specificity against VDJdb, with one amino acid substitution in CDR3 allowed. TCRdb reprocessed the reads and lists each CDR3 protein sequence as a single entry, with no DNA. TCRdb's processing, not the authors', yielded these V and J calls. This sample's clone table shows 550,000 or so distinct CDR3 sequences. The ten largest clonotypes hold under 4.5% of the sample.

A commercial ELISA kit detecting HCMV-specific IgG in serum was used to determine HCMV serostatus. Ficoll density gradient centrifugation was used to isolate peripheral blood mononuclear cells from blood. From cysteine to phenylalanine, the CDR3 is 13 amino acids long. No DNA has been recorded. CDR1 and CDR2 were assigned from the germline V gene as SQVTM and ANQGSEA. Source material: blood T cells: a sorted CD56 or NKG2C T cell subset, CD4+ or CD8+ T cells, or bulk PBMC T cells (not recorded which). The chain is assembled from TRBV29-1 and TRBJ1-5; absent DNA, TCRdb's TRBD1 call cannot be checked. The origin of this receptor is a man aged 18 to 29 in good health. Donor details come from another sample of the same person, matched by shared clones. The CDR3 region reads CSVDDGGDQPQHF.